This T cell receptor (beta chain) was sequenced during a study of blood T cells in healthy people across ages. The V gene end was trimmed by 4 bases and the J gene end by 7 bases; junction bases not matched to a gene: 11. Germline V gene data show CDR1 as MDHEN and CDR2 as SYDVKM. This CDR3 has 16 amino acids. Then a second PCR, running roughly 7 to 11 cycles, was carried out with a sample-barcoded 5' primer and a J-beta primer mix. Each CDR3 protein is one row after TCRdb ran MiXCR on the 5' RACE reads. Of around 1,500,000 distinct CDR3 sequences in the sample, roughly 45% were seen once. The TCR sequence derives from a young woman in good health. The V and J genes are TRBV28 and TRBJ1-2; 11 positions agree with TRBD1. Material for sequencing was blood. Here the CDR3 reads CASSSIGTGGLGGYTF. DNA for the CDR3: TGTGCCAGCAGTTCGATCGGGACAGGGGGGCTAGGTGGCTACACCTTC.